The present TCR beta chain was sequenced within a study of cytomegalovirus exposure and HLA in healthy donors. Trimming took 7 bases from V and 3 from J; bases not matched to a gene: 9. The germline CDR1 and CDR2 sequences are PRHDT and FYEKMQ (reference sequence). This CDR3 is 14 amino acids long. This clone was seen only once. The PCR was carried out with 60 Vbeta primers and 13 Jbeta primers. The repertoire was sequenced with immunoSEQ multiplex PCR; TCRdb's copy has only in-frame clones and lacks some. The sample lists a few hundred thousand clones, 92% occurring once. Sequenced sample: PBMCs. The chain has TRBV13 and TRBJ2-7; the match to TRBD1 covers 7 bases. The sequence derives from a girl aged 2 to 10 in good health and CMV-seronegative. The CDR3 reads CASTSGTENYEQYF. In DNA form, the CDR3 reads TGTGCCAGCACCTCCGGGACAGAAAACTACGAGCAGTACTTC.